This T cell receptor beta chain emerged from a study of T cell repertoires in cytomegalovirus infection. About the research overall: Both recently identified HLA-C-restricted and well-studied HLA-B-restricted CMV epitopes were used in the study. Both a matching HLA type and CMV infection were indicated by public TCR beta signatures. General observations from the study: Frequencies of public TCR beta families were cumulated, and this identified carriers of CMV plus the relevant HLA.

Each CDR3 protein is one row after TCRdb ran MiXCR on the reads. The repertoire holds roughly 170,000 distinct CDR3 sequences, with roughly 20% as singletons. This clonotype has more than one count but fewer than ten. Its cognate antigen is unknown. The CDR3 covers 15 residues. V shed 3 bases, J shed 2 bases, and the junction held 5 bases outside the gene matches. Germline V lookup: CDR1 SNHLY, CDR2 FYNNEI. The sequencing here drew on CD8+ T cells from cultured PBMCs, taken from culture after CMV antigen stimulation. The chain has TRBV2 and TRBJ2-7; TRBD1 aligns across 9 bases. The TCR comes from a human donor in good health (CMV status not recorded). Some clones in this sample may be carry-over from other donors' samples. CDR3 in DNA: TGTGCCAGCAGTGACCAGACAGGGGGGGCCTACGAGCAGTACTTC. Its protein is CASSDQTGGAYEQYF.